This TCR beta chain came from a study of cytomegalovirus exposure and HLA in healthy donors. Study-level findings and limits: What TCR beta sequences reportedly achieved was accurate prediction of HLA-A and HLA-B alleles in most subjects. Follow-up analysis later connected one missense variant in DCLRE1C with trimming of TCR beta V- and J-genes. Only CMV serostatus was available as immune exposure information.

PCR was performed using 60 Vbeta and 13 Jbeta primers. Clones were read by immunoSEQ multiplex PCR, and TCRdb kept only the in-frame ones, dropping some. The sample lists about 190,000 clones, roughly four fifths occurring once. On this clone: What it binds is unknown.

The origin of this receptor is a woman in her 30s in good health and CMV-seropositive. The sample comprised PBMCs.

CDR3 in DNA: TGTGCCACCCGACAGTTTTCGAACACTGAAGCTTTCTTT. Protein: CATRQFSNTEAFF. The chain employs TRBV6-5 and TRBJ1-1; maybe TRBD1 (5 bases). Trimming stripped 10 bases from V and 1 base from J, with 13 bases between. This CDR3 is built from 13 residues. Germline V lookup: CDR1 MNHEY, CDR2 SVGAGI.